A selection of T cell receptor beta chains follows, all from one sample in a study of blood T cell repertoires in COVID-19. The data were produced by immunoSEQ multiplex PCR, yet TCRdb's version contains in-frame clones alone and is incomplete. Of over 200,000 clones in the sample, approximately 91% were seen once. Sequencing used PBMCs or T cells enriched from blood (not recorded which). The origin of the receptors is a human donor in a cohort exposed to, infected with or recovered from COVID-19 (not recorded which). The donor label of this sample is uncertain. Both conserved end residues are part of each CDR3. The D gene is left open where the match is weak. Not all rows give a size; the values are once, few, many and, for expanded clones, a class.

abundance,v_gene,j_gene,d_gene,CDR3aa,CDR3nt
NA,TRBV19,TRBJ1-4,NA,CASSTGEYNEKLFF,TGTGCCAGTAGTACCGGGGAATATAATGAAAAACTGTTTTTT
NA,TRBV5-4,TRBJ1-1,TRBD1,CASSLGDRGIPNTEAFF,TGTGCCAGCAGCTTAGGGGACAGGGGCATTCCAAACACTGAAGCTTTCTTT
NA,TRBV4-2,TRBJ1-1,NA,CASSQEPGNTEAFF,TGTGCCAGCAGCCAAGAACCAGGGAACACTGAAGCTTTCTTT
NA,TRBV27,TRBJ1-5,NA,CASKEGNQPQHF,TGTGCCAGCAAAGAGGGAAATCAGCCCCAGCATTTT
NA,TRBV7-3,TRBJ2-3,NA,CASSSNLADTQYF,TGTGCCAGCAGCTCCAATCTAGCGGATACGCAGTATTTT
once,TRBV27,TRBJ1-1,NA,CASSFAANTEAFF,TGTGCCAGCAGTTTCGCGGCGAACACTGAAGCTTTCTTT
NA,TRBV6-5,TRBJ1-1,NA,CAAQTGSGTEAFF,TGTGCCGCCCAGACAGGCAGTGGCACTGAAGCTTTCTTT
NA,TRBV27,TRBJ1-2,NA,CASSFEGVDGYTF,TGTGCCAGCAGTTTTGAGGGTGTCGATGGCTACACCTTC
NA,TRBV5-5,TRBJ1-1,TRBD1,CASRGTGGTFMNTEAFF,TGTGCCAGCAGAGGGACAGGGGGAACCTTCATGAACACTGAAGCTTTCTTT
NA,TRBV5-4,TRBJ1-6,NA,CASSLAPRSSYNSPLHF,TGTGCCAGCAGCTTGGCCCCGAGGTCATCCTATAATTCACCCCTCCACTTT
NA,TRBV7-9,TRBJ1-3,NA,CASSSTDNSGNTIYF,TGTGCCAGCAGCTCCACGGACAACTCTGGAAACACCATATATTTT
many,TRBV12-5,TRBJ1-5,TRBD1,CASGSGQVSQPQHF,TGTGCTAGTGGATCGGGACAGGTCAGCCAGCCCCAGCATTTT